This T cell receptor beta chain was found in a study of cytomegalovirus exposure and HLA in healthy donors (dated by TCRdb to 2016 to 2017). In the study overall: According to an earlier analysis of around 600 of the donors, about 190 million T cells yielded 117 million unique TCR beta sequences and about 280 Gb of sequence data. An early release covering more than 500 HLA-typed donors comprised about 310 gigabases of sequencing data and around 86 million unique TCR sequences. Among the roughly 380 genotyped donors, approximately 76% belonged to the genetic ancestry cluster associated with self-reported Caucasian donors. The study aimed to test whether signatures of past pathogen exposure could be identified by cataloging public T cell receptors. Using immunosequencing, the study profiled T cell repertoires from around 670 subjects and related those repertoires to cytomegalovirus serostatus. In addition to the first cohort of hundreds of subjects, a separate validation cohort of under 150 different subjects was used. The study combined high-throughput TCR immunosequencing, statistical association of individual TCRs with disease status, and machine learning to predict cytomegalovirus infection status. In a later analysis, previously published TCR beta repertoires from some 640 donors were re-analyzed and high-resolution HLA genotyping was added so that TCR occurrence patterns could be studied. In the later analysis, no new phenotypic data were used to find candidate immune exposures; instead, reliance was placed on TCR beta sequences and their occurrence across donors. In an earlier analysis of 587 of the donors, high-throughput TCR beta sequencing was used to judge whether each TCR beta V gene segment behaved as functional or pseudogenic. Donor age, sex, ethnicity and CMV serostatus were compiled alongside the repertoire data. A later genetic analysis took genome-wide SNP genotypes for about 55% of the 666 donors and used that subset as a discovery cohort. All discovery cohort repertoires had been generated using a single sequencing platform. HLA typing included class I and class II loci at four-digit resolution. The number of typed donors differed by locus: roughly 629-640 for A, B, C, DRB1 and DQB1; 500 to 550 for DQA1; around 580 for DPA1; and around 490 for DPB1. Because of strong linkage in the cohort, four or five DR-DQ haplotypes were treated as single units for association and clustering. Among over 350 genotyped donors of the cohort, an average of approximately 240,000 unique TCR beta nucleotide sequences were sequenced per donor, about a sixth of them non-productive.

The library was built by means of the immunoSEQ multiplex PCR assay. For the multiplex PCR, a mixture combining 60 forward primers for TCR Vbeta segments and 13 reverse primers for TCR Jbeta segments was used. Amplification of the CDR3 region of rearranged TCR beta genes was performed with a multiplex PCR assay on genomic DNA. The Illumina HiSeq System was used to sequence the amplified TCR beta libraries as 87-base-pair reads. The source study handled its data this way. A later analysis tallied 75 million to 95 million unique TCR beta chains across the 666 repertoires, and approximately 9.9 million of those chains were shared by two or more donors. A nearest-neighbor algorithm error-corrected the raw reads and collapsed the reads into unique sequences, merging closely related sequences to remove PCR and sequencing errors. V, D and J gene segments were assigned by aligning CDR3 sequences to IMGT reference sequences. For a sequence to be retained, at least a six-nucleotide match to both a V gene segment and a J gene segment was required. A rearrangement counted as productive if the CDR3 had no stop codons and remained in frame with V and J, and every other rearrangement counted as non-productive. CDR3 was defined according to IMGT convention as the region running from the second conserved V-encoded cysteine to the conserved J-encoded phenylalanine. Sequences without an unambiguous match to a single V gene segment were excluded from the earlier analysis of a few hundred of the donors. In an earlier analysis of approximately 590 of the donors, a V segment was called functional when productive rearrangements were above 56.7%, and segregating when the standard deviation between donors exceeded 5%. A statistical classification framework was built for diagnosing cytomegalovirus status from the catalog of TCR beta chain sequences. A later analysis assigned V and J genes by comparing TCR nucleotide sequences with IMGT/GENE-DB human TR gene sequences. In a later analysis, CDR3 sequences and most-parsimonious VDJ recombination scenarios were assigned using the TCRdist pipeline. A later analysis defined each TCR beta chain by its CDR3 amino acid sequence plus V-gene family, and excluded reads lacking a unique V-gene family. A later analysis removed 550 to 650 highly shared, low-generation-probability nucleotide sequences to deal with suspected cross-contamination and a sequencing artifact. For each public chain, a later analysis derived a clonal expansion index from normalized ranks of inferred template counts within each repertoire. A later analysis computed generation probabilities with a VDJ recombination model fitted to out-of-frame rearrangements, and checked the results against IGoR. A later analysis scored TCR-TCR, TCR-HLA and TCR-CMV co-occurrence with hypergeometric tests, applying a repertoire-size bias correction to TCR pairs. To estimate false discovery rates, a later analysis permuted the HLA or CMV assignments 20 times. In a later analysis, co-occurring TCRs were grouped using DBSCAN, and TCRdist sequence similarity was added for clustering within HLA-allele-positive subsets. Repertoires with fewer than 30,000 or more than 120,000 public chains were left out of co-occurrence clustering, as were five repertoires with anomalous nucleotide sharing. The clones in this table, taken by TCRdb from immuneACCESS, are in-frame only. Not every clone is retained; where verified, under half of the shortfall comes from an unresolved V gene, and the cause of the rest is unknown. V and J calls plus clone size are reproduced from that table; the DNA served to infer D and trimming. The sample table holds some 200,000 clones, of which 65% to 90% were seen once. Jointly, the top ten make up 1.4% of the sample.

On this clone itself: The clone's antigen remains unknown. No base quality values were provided; no much bigger clone lies one nucleotide off.

Study-wide findings and limitations: Compared with the approximately 670-donor mean, donors in an Asian-associated ancestry cluster had fewer N-insertions in productive TCRs, according to a later genetic analysis. A later analysis found that TCR association rates varied across HLA loci, with DRB1 alleles showing the most associated TCRs and HLA-C alleles the fewest. Some 15 rarely observed V segments, including chromosome 9 orphons, were excluded from the earlier analysis of several hundred of the donors because counts were too low. An association between a missense DCLRE1C variant and V-gene and J-gene trimming of TCR beta chains was found in a later genetic analysis and replicated in an independent cohort. Only TCR beta chains were sequenced in this cohort, and the absence of alpha or paired-chain data limited detectable features. It was suggested by the authors that the approach could potentially be generalized to other disease states and immunological phenotypes. In a later analysis, most CMV-associated TCR beta chains were found to appear HLA-restricted, with HLA associations seemingly driven largely by CMV exposure. When HLA alleles, especially DR and DQ, strongly co-occurred, TCR associations were difficult to assign to individual alleles. HLA typing was unavailable for some donors at each locus, so association tests used only the typed subset. The classifier was reported to diagnose cytomegalovirus status with high specificity and sensitivity in both the original cohort and the validation cohort. Broadly in line with IMGT annotations, most TCR beta V segments showed up in productive rearrangements about 87% or about 30% of the time in an earlier analysis of 587 of the donors. The sequencing pipeline was judged likely to have produced a cluster of highly shared sequence variants as a technical artifact. Specific HLA alleles were associated with 15,000 to 20,000 TCR beta sequences at a false discovery rate of 0.05 in a later analysis. In vitro tests confirmed that a few of the cytomegalovirus-associated TCR beta chains recognize cytomegalovirus antigens. Correlated functional status among segregating V segments might reflect linkage disequilibrium, but an unknown experimental factor could not be ruled out. While some public TCRs were present in many individuals, most TCR sequences turned up only very rarely across donors. In a later analysis, HLA-associated TCR beta chains showed more clonal expansion and lower generation probabilities than non-associated chains that were equally common. Immune exposure information for the cohort was limited to CMV serostatus. A further reported finding was that TCR beta sequences accurately predicted the HLA-A and HLA-B alleles for most subjects in the first cohort. According to a later analysis, parvovirus B19, influenza, CMV and Epstein-Barr virus appeared linked to several top co-occurrence clusters. A total of 164 TCR beta chains were listed by the study as associated with cytomegalovirus. Presence/absence analyses assumed roughly uniform sequencing depth across donors, an assumption that may not hold.

In total, approximately 690 healthy bone marrow donors made up the cohort. At the time of sampling, all cohort members were nominally healthy, though unrecorded immune exposures were likely present. The donor tested CMV seronegative and was one of the 352 seronegative cohort members. A peripheral blood sample was provided by each donor, and peripheral blood mononuclear cells were used for TCR beta sequencing. Genomic DNA was extracted from the blood cell samples with the Qiagen DNeasy Blood Extraction Kit. This receptor was taken from a girl between 10 and 17 years old in good health and CMV-seronegative. Sequencing was performed on PBMCs.

The CDR3 region: CASSYSQASSYNEQFF. Read as DNA, the sequence is TGTGCCAGCAGTTACTCACAGGCGAGCTCCTACAATGAGCAGTTCTTC. Recombination linked TRBV6-5 to TRBJ2-1; the D region possibly corresponds to TRBD1 (5 bases align). V and J lose 0 bases and 0 bases, and a span of 9 bases separates them. The CDR1 and CDR2 encoded by the germline V gene are MNHEY and SVGAGI. The CDR3, cysteine through phenylalanine, is 16 amino acids long. Of all the DNA, just the CDR3 is kept, 48 bases in frame from base 1.